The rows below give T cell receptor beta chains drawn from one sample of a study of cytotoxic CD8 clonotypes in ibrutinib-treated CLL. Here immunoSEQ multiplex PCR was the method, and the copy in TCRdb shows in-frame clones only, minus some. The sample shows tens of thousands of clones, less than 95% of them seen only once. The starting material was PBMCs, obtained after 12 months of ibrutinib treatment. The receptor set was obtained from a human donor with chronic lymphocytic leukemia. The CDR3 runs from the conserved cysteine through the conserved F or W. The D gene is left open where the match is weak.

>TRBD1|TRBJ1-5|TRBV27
TGTGCCAGCAGTGATGATAGGACAGGCTATCATAGCAATCAGCCCCAGCATTTT
CASSDDRTGYHSNQPQHF
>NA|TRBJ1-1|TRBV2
TGTGCCAGCAGTAAGTTCCTCTCCCGGGCAGAGGGCACTGAAGCTTTCTTT
CASSKFLSRAEGTEAFF
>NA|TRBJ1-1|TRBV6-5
TGTGCCAGCCAAGGGGCCCGGAACACTGAAGCTTTCTTT
CASQGARNTEAFF
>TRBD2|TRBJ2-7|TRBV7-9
TGTGCCAGCAGCTTTGTCTCTAGCGGGGTCGAGCAGTACTTC
CASSFVSSGVEQYF
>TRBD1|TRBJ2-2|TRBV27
TGTGCCAGCACTCAGGGACAGGGGTTCACCGGGGAGCTGTTTTTT
CASTQGQGFTGELFF
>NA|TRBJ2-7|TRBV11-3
TGTGCCAGCAGCTTAGAAGGTCGGATCAGTCAATACGAGCAGTACTTC
CASSLEGRISQYEQYF
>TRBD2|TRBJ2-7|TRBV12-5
TGTGCTAGTGGCCACTCCCGGACTAGCCCTTTTACCTACGAGCAGTACTTC
CASGHSRTSPFTYEQYF
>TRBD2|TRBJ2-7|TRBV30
TGTGCCTGGAGTCCCCGGCGGGGGGCGAGGGAGCAGTACTTC
CAWSPRRGAREQYF
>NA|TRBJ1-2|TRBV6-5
TGTGCCAGCAGTTACTCCCCCCCTAACTATGGCTACACCTTC
CASSYSPPNYGYTF
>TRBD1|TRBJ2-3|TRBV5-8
TGTGCCAGCAGTCTGATAGGACAGGGCACAGATACGCAGTATTTT
CASSLIGQGTDTQYF
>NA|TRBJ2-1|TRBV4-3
TGCGCCAGCAGCCAAGATCCTGGCACGTTGGATGAGCAGTTCTTC
CASSQDPGTLDEQFF
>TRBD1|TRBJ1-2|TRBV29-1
TGCAGCGTTGGCCAGGGGGACTACAGCTATGGCTACACCTTC
CSVGQGDYSYGYTF
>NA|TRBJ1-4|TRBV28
TGTGCCAGCAGTTTACGAGAGAGGATCCTCAGGGGTGAAAAACTGTTTTTT
CASSLRERILRGEKLFF
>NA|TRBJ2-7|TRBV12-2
TGTGCAAGTCGCTTTTGCACGGGAGGGACCCCCTACGAGCAGTACTTC
CASRFCTGGTPYEQYF
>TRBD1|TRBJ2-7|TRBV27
TGTGCCAGCACCCCGGGGACAGGGTTTCACGAGCAGTACTTC
CASTPGTGFHEQYF
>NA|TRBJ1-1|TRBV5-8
TGTGCCAGCAGCTTGAGAGGGGTTCGAGCTTTCTTT
CASSLRGVRAFF